One TCR beta chain is described in this entry. The target antigen is unknown. V lost 0 bases to trimming and J lost 5 bases, with 7 bases between them. The germline gives CDR1 SGHRS, CDR2 YFSETQ. The CDR3 extends over 13 amino acids. The data were taken from a study of T cells in localized non-small cell lung cancer. Overall study results and limits: Uninvolved neighboring lung showed the greatest T cell clonality, exceeding tumor.

Data came from immunoSEQ multiplex PCR; TCRdb stores just in-frame clones and leaves some out. The sample consists of about 33,000 clones, around 80% of them appearing once. The V call is TRBV5-1, the J call TRBJ2-3; the D is unclear. The sequence was obtained from a male donor at least 60 years old with stage III squamous cell lung carcinoma. Specimen: peripheral blood, collected before any cancer treatment. Here the CDR3 reads CASSLEMEDTQYF. CDR3 coding DNA: TGCGCCAGCAGCTTGGAGATGGAAGATACGCAGTATTTT.